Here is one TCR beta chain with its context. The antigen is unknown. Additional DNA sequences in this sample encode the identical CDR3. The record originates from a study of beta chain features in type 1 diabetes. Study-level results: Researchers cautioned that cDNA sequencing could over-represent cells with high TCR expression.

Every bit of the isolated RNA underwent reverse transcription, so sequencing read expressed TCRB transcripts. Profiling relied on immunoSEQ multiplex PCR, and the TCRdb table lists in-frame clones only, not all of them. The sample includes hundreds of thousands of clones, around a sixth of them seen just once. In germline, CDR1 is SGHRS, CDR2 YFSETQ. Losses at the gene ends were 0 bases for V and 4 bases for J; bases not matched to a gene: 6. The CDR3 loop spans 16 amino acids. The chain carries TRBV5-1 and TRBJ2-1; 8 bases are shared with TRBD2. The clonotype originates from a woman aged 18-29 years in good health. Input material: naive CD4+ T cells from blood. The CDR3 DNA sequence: TGCGCCAGCAGCTTGGCCAGGCTAGCGGGTTACAATGAGCAGTTCTTC. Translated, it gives CASSLARLAGYNEQFF.